Each of the 30 T cell receptor beta chains below was sequenced from the same sample in a study of high-grade serous ovarian cancer treatment subgroups. Tumor tissue was taken before any definitive surgery or chemotherapy was given. Data came from immunoSEQ multiplex PCR; TCRdb stores just in-frame clones and leaves some out. The sample includes 7,000 or so clones, more than 65% seen only once; the top ten take about 6.3%. Sequencing was performed on tumor tissue. The receptors were gathered from a human donor with high-grade serous ovarian cancer.

The chain recombines TRBV7-9 with TRBJ2-5; D is unclear. The end of the DNA is better explained by TRBJ2-7, so the J call may be wrong. Per germline, CDR1 SEHNR and CDR2 FQNEAQ (reference sequence). The CDR3 loop spans 15 amino acids. CDR3 DNA: TGTGCCAGCAGCAGGGCACGAGTAACGTACTACGAGCAGTACTTC. It translates to CASSRARVTYYEQYF.

The genes are TRBV9 and TRBJ2-7; 10 bases match TRBD2. Per germline, CDR1 SGDLS and CDR2 YYNGEE. This CDR3 is 18 amino acids long. J gave up 0 bases and V 0 bases, and 9 bases lay outside the gene matches. CDR3 protein: CASSVVSSGSLLSYEQYF. Written as DNA, the CDR3 is TGTGCCAGCAGCGTAGTGTCTAGCGGGAGTCTTCTCTCCTACGAGCAGTACTTC.

V and J are TRBV28 and TRBJ2-3; D ambiguous. This CDR3 spans 15 amino acids. V lost 3 bases to trimming and J lost 2 bases, with 12 bases between them. The V gene's germline CDR1 is MDHEN and CDR2 SYDVKM. In DNA, the CDR3 is TGTGCCAGCAGTTTCGACTCGACCGCCACAGATACGCAGTATTTT. Amino acid sequence: CASSFDSTATDTQYF.

The V and J genes are TRBV5-1 and TRBJ2-7; a weak D match, TRBD2 (6 bases). The CDR3 has 15 amino acids. CDR1 SGHRS and CDR2 YFSETQ come from the germline V gene. V was shortened by 0 bases and J by 6 bases, with 16 bases between the two germline ends. The CDR3 protein is CASSLALSGTGEQYF. CDR3 DNA: TGCGCCAGCAGCTTGGCCTTGTCAGGGACTGGCGAGCAGTACTTC. The whole variable domain, remainder taken from reference TRBV5-1 and TRBJ2-7, is KAGVTQTPRYLIKTRGQQVTLSCSPISGHRSVSWYQQTPGQGLQFLFEYFSETQRNKGNFPGRFSGRQFSNSRSEMNVSTLELGDSALYLCASSLALSGTGEQYFGPGTRLTVT.

This clone appeared a single time. The rearrangement uses TRBV5-5 and TRBJ2-7; 11 positions agree with TRBD1. Germline assignment: CDR1 SGHKS and CDR2 YYEKEE (reference sequence). Germline trimming cut 2 bases from V and 3 bases from J; bases unmatched to any gene: 4. CDR3 length: 15 residues. CDR3 in amino acids: CASSLAGTGGYEQYF. CDR3 DNA sequence: TGTGCCAGCAGCTTAGCCGGGACAGGGGGCTACGAGCAGTACTTC.

The J gene is TRBJ2-6, the V gene TRBV5-1; TRBD2 matches 7 bases. V gave up 0 bases and J gave up 0 bases; unmatched junction bases: 12. Germline-derived CDR1 and CDR2 are SGHRS and YFSETQ. The CDR3 has 20 amino acids. Here the CDR3 DNA reads TGCGCCAGCAGCTTGGAGAAAGGGAGGGGATCAGGCTCTGGGGCCAACGTCCTGACTTTC. Amino acid sequence: CASSLEKGRGSGSGANVLTF. Full variable domain (missing parts from reference TRBV5-1 and TRBJ2-6): KAGVTQTPRYLIKTRGQQVTLSCSPISGHRSVSWYQQTPGQGLQFLFEYFSETQRNKGNFPGRFSGRQFSNSRSEMNVSTLELGDSALYLCASSLEKGRGSGSGANVLTFGAGSRLTVL.

The chain links TRBV25-1 to TRBJ2-3, with 10 bases lining up with TRBD2. The CDR3 covers 16 residues. After removal of 3 bases from V and 8 bases from J, the junction contained 11 bases not matched to a gene. The germline V gene encodes CDR1 MGHDK and CDR2 SYGVNS. The CDR3 DNA reads as TGTGCCAGCAGTGATTCTCTAGCGGGAGCAGTAGCTACGCAGTATTTT. Its translation is CASSDSLAGAVATQYF.

The rearrangement uses TRBV10-1 and TRBJ1-2; TRBD1 agrees at 7 bases. In germline, CDR1 is WNHNN, CDR2 SYGVQD (reference sequence). The CDR3 length is 13 residues. V was clipped by 3 bases and J by 4 bases; unmatched bases: 2. The CDR3: CASSEGGGYGYTF. The CDR3 coding sequence is TGCGCCAGCAGTGAAGGGGGCGGCTATGGCTACACCTTC.

This chain joins TRBV18 and TRBJ1-2; TRBD1 is a possible D gene (5 bases). Looked up from germline, CDR1 is KGHSH and CDR2 is LQKENI. V lost 3 bases to trimming and J lost 0 bases, with 14 bases between them. This CDR3 is built from 16 residues. CDR3 loop: CASSPTRTSSNYGYTF. CDR3 coding DNA: TGTGCCAGCTCACCTACCCGGACATCCTCTAACTATGGCTACACCTTC.

This clone was seen more than once but under ten times. V is TRBV19 and J is TRBJ1-4, with 10 bases aligning to TRBD1. CDR3 length: 16 residues. Trimming at V came to 10 bases and at J to 4 bases, leaving 12 bases not matched to a gene. The V gene's germline CDR1 is LNHDA and CDR2 SQIVND (reference sequence). In nucleotides, the CDR3 is TGTGCCACCAAACCCGACAGGGGGCTCCGTAATGAAAAACTGTTTTTT. This sequence encodes CATKPDRGLRNEKLFF. The full variable domain, its missing parts supplied by reference TRBV19 and TRBJ1-4, is DGGITQSPKYLFRKEGQNVTLSCEQNLNHDAMYWYRQDPGQGLRLIYYSQIVNDFQKGDIAEGYSVSREKKESFPLTVTSAQKNPTAFYLCATKPDRGLRNEKLFFGSGTQLSVL.

The chain is built from TRBV7-2 and TRBJ2-5; no firm D call. Germline loops: CDR1 SGHTA, CDR2 FQGNSA. Trimming removed 5 bases at V and 3 bases at J, with 10 bases between. The CDR3 has 13 residues. This CDR3 is CASSGRTEETQYF. The CDR3 nucleotides read TGTGCCAGCAGCGGACGGACGGAAGAGACCCAGTACTTC.

This clone was detected only a few times. V and J are TRBV4-1 and TRBJ1-1, with D uncertain. This CDR3 comprises 15 residues. CDR1 is MGHRA and CDR2 is YSYEKL in the germline V gene. V shed 3 bases and J shed 0 bases, with 11 bases lying between them. This chain's CDR3 is CASSQGRLLNTEAFF. The CDR3 DNA follows: TGCGCCAGCAGCCAGGGCCGGCTTCTGAACACTGAAGCTTTCTTT.

By its share, this clone is medium-sized. The J gene is TRBJ2-1, the V gene TRBV27, with D uncertain. The CDR3 loop spans 14 amino acids. V was clipped by 5 bases and J by 9 bases, with 17 bases between them. Germline values: CDR1 MNHEY, CDR2 SMNVEV (reference sequence). The CDR3 DNA reads TGTGCCAGCAGTCCCGCCCCGTACGGAGCTGAGCAGTTCTTC. Protein product: CASSPAPYGAEQFF.

This chain uses TRBV4-3 with TRBJ2-7, with TRBD2 as a possible D gene (6 bases). Between the trimmed V and J ends, which lost 1 base and 2 bases, there was a span of 12 bases. The CDR3 sequence is 15 residues long. CDR1 and CDR2 from the germline V gene are LGHNA and YSLEER. In nucleotides, the CDR3 is TGCGCCAGCAGCCAAGTTCCACGGGAGACCTACGAGCAGTACTTC. Its translation is CASSQVPRETYEQYF.

In this sample, this clone turned up a few times. This chain connects TRBV7-3 to TRBJ2-1; D unclear. The germline CDR1 and CDR2 sequences are SGHTA and FQGTGA. CDR3 length: 13 amino acids. V was clipped by 3 bases and J by 7 bases, with 10 bases between them. This CDR3 reads CASSFLTPNEQFF. Here the CDR3 DNA reads TGTGCCAGCAGCTTCCTGACCCCGAATGAGCAGTTCTTC.

The V and J genes are TRBV5-1 and TRBJ2-5; TRBD2 is a possible D gene (6 bases). The germline V gene has CDR1 SGHRS and CDR2 YFSETQ. The CDR3 extends over 16 amino acids. V lost 3 bases to trimming and J lost 2 bases, with 17 bases between them. DNA of the CDR3: TGCGCCAGCAGCTCCCCTGGGACTTCAAAACAAGAGACCCAGTACTTC. It yields the protein CASSSPGTSKQETQYF.

This rearrangement joins TRBV4-3 to TRBJ2-1, with 8 bases fitting TRBD2. The CDR3 is 15 residues long. Looked up from germline, CDR1 is LGHNA and CDR2 is YSLEER. After removal of 4 bases from V and 6 bases from J, the junction contained 8 bases not matched to a gene. The CDR3 spells CASSRSGMASNEQFF. The CDR3 region has the DNA TGCGCCAGCAGCCGTAGCGGGATGGCTTCCAATGAGCAGTTCTTC.

This chain links TRBV10-2 with TRBJ2-5; D gene unclear. The better agreement between TRBJ2-7 and the DNA end casts doubt on the J call. This CDR3 has 12 amino acids. Germline-derived CDR1 and CDR2 are WSHSY and SAAADI. The CDR3 reads CASSRATYEQYF. DNA of the CDR3: TGCGCCAGCAGTCGAGCTACGTACGAGCAGTACTTC.

This chain joins TRBV5-4 and TRBJ1-3; D not certain. Germline-derived CDR1 and CDR2 are SGHNT and YYREEE (reference sequence). This CDR3 comprises 14 residues. V was trimmed by 4 bases and J by 4 bases, leaving 12 bases between them. CDR3 amino acids: CASSAGLVGNTIYF. The CDR3 bases are TGTGCCAGCAGCGCGGGTTTGGTCGGAAACACCATATATTTT.

The V and J genes are TRBV27 and TRBJ1-5, with D unresolved. The germline gives CDR1 MNHEY, CDR2 SMNVEV (reference sequence). Trimming took off 3 bases at V and 4 bases at J, with 10 bases between the two ends. The CDR3 extends over 14 amino acids. CDR3 amino acids: CASSFRRKNQPQHF. CDR3 sequence (DNA): TGTGCCAGCAGTTTCAGGCGGAAAAATCAGCCCCAGCATTTT.

The chain joins TRBV6-1 to TRBJ2-1; 9 bases are shared with TRBD1. The CDR3 spans 15 residues. Per germline, CDR1 MNHNS and CDR2 SASEGT. V was clipped by 1 base and J by 3 bases; unmatched bases: 1. CDR3: CASSEGTGDYNEQFF. The CDR3 DNA sequence: TGTGCCAGCAGTGAAGGGACAGGGGACTACAATGAGCAGTTCTTC.

This rearrangement joins TRBV7-8 to TRBJ2-7; 12 bases fit TRBD2. The CDR3 sequence is 15 residues long. Germline V gene lookup returns CDR1 SGHVS and CDR2 FQNEAQ. The V segment lost 5 bases and the J segment 3 bases; nucleotides outside the gene matches: 5. As DNA, the CDR3 is TGTGCCAGCAGCCGGGCGACTAGCGGGAGCTACGAGCAGTACTTC. Protein: CASSRATSGSYEQYF.

The V call is TRBV15, the J call TRBJ2-7, with 10 bases aligning to TRBD1. This CDR3 has 16 amino acids. Unmatched junction bases numbered 5, after V lost 1 base and J lost 2 bases. Germline CDR1 and CDR2: LNHNV and YYDKDF (reference sequence). The CDR3 protein is CATSRVVGTGAYEQYF. CDR3 bases: TGTGCCACCAGCAGAGTTGTGGGGACAGGGGCCTACGAGCAGTACTTC.

V and J are TRBV4-1 and TRBJ1-1, with a weak D call TRBD1 (6 bases). Germline values: CDR1 MGHRA, CDR2 YSYEKL. Trimming removed 0 bases from V and 0 bases from J, with 23 bases in between. There are 20 residues in the CDR3. In DNA form, the CDR3 reads TGCGCCAGCAGCCAAGAAGAGGGGGGGGGTTTAGCAGCTTTGAACACTGAAGCTTTCTTT. It specifies CASSQEEGGGLAALNTEAFF.

V gene TRBV7-3 combines with J gene TRBJ2-1; D is unclear. The CDR3 runs 13 residues. The V end lost 2 bases, the J end lost 8 bases, and 10 bases lay between the germline ends. CDR1 and CDR2 from the germline V gene are SGHTA and FQGTGA. The CDR3 region has the DNA TGTGCCAGCAGCTTATTCCCCTCCCATGAGCAGTTCTTC. This sequence encodes CASSLFPSHEQFF.

The gene calls are TRBV7-9 and TRBJ1-1, with D possibly matching TRBD1 (5 bases). The CDR3 runs to 14 residues. CDR1 SEHNR and CDR2 FQNEAQ come from the germline V gene (reference sequence). V shed 4 bases and J shed 1 base, with 10 bases lying between them. In DNA, the CDR3 is TGTGCCAGCAGCTGGGGTGGACAGAACACTGAAGCTTTCTTT. Translating it yields CASSWGGQNTEAFF.

This chain links TRBV7-8 with TRBJ2-7; perhaps TRBD1 as D (5 bases). The CDR3 extends over 14 amino acids. Germline loops: CDR1 SGHVS, CDR2 FQNEAQ. Trimming stripped 1 base from V and 4 bases from J, with 11 bases between. The chain's CDR3 is CASSLEARQYEQYF. The CDR3 DNA sequence: TGTGCCAGCAGCTTAGAGGCAAGACAGTACGAGCAGTACTTC.

The V gene is TRBV6-1, the J gene TRBJ2-7; D is possibly TRBD2 (6 bases). Germline V gene sequence: CDR1 MNHNS, CDR2 SASEGT. The CDR3 contains 12 residues. The V gene lost 6 bases and the J gene lost 9 bases, with 15 bases spanning the gap. The CDR3 nucleotides are TGTGCCAGCAGGGTCGGGGGAGTCGGGCAGTACTTC. Translating it yields CASRVGGVGQYF.

The rearrangement uses TRBV28 and TRBJ2-1; TRBD2 matches 12 bases. The CDR3 is 18 amino acids. V dropped 4 bases and J dropped 1; count of bases not matched to a gene: 8. Germline CDR1 MDHEN, CDR2 SYDVKM. CDR3 in DNA: TGTGCCAGCAGTTCGACTAGCGGGAGAATTAGGTCCTACAATGAGCAGTTCTTC. This translates into CASSSTSGRIRSYNEQFF. Filled out from reference TRBV28 and TRBJ2-1, the complete variable domain reads DVKVTQSSRYLVKRTGEKVFLECVQDMDHENMFWYRQDPGLGLRLIYFSYDVKMKEKGDIPEGYSVSREKKERFSLILESASTNQTSMYLCASSSTSGRIRSYNEQFFGPGTRLTVL.

The chain couples TRBV13 to TRBJ2-3; D call uncertain. CDR1 and CDR2 (germline): PRHDT, FYEKMQ (reference sequence). CDR3 size: 16 residues. Trimming took 4 bases from V and 0 from J, leaving 14 bases between them. In DNA form, the CDR3 reads TGTGCCAGCAGCTCAACTCTTTATCCTAGCACAGATACGCAGTATTTT. It specifies CASSSTLYPSTDTQYF.